This T cell receptor beta chain was identified during a study of cytomegalovirus exposure and HLA in healthy donors. Study details: About 85 million unique TCR sequences came from HLA-typed donors in an early release. The study, taken as a whole, reports: Later work associated over 15,000 TCR beta sequences with HLA alleles at 0.05 false discovery rate.

Comments on this clone: Its antigen is unknown.

The germline gives CDR1 PRHDT, CDR2 FYEKMQ (reference sequence). The CDR3 loop spans 16 amino acids. J lost 0 bases, V lost 5 bases, and 9 bases had no gene match. A multiplex PCR was run with 60 Vbeta primers and 13 Jbeta primers. Sequencing used immunoSEQ multiplex PCR; TCRdb keeps in-frame clones, though not all of them. The profile shows about 180,000 clones, 76% of them singletons. The receptor was isolated from a man younger than 35 in good health and CMV-seronegative. The chain recombines TRBV13 with TRBJ2-7, with 8 bases that match TRBD1. Input material: PBMCs. CDR3 nucleotide sequence: TGTGCCAGCAGCCTCACCCCGGGACAGGACTCCTACGAGCAGTACTTC. Amino acids: CASSLTPGQDSYEQYF. Filled out from reference TRBV13 and TRBJ2-7, the complete variable domain reads AAGVIQSPRHLIKEKRETATLKCYPIPRHDTVYWYQQGPGQDPQFLISFYEKMQSDKGSIPDRFSAQQFSDYHSELNMSSLELGDSALYFCASSLTPGQDSYEQYFGPGTRLTVT.